The 20 T cell receptor beta chains reported below all come from one sample, sequenced in a study of human T cells and chemical hapten exposure. TCRdb processed the RACE reads anew with MiXCR; each CDR3 protein has one entry. The data hold approximately 80,000 distinct CDR3 sequences, with 9.5% to 14% observed a single time. The time point: patch test 3, about 24 weeks after DPC sensitization. Treatment in this sample: therapeutic diphenylcyclopropenone sensitization with weekly scalp DPC. The material sequenced was whole blood, taken in connection with sensitization to the hapten diphenylcyclopropenone (DPC). Receptor source: a woman aged 45-59 years with alopecia areata. Some clones in this sample may be carry-over from other donors' samples.

Many counts were recorded for this clonotype. The rearrangement links TRBV5-1 to TRBJ2-5; no clear D. Trimming pared 2 bases from V and 3 bases from J, leaving 11 bases between. The CDR3 is 14 residues long. The V gene's germline CDR1 is SGHRS and CDR2 YFSETQ. The CDR3 DNA follows: TGCGCCAGCAGCTTTTCCCCTGGGGAAGAGACCCAGTACTTC. Its protein is CASSFSPGEETQYF.

There are a few counts of this clonotype. The rearrangement joins TRBV11-2 to TRBJ2-1, with 8 bases matching TRBD1. Germline CDR1 SGHAT, CDR2 FQNNGV. CDR3 length equals 15 residues. V gave up 5 bases and J gave up 5 bases; unmatched junction bases: 8. The CDR3 DNA follows: TGTGCCAGCAGCATAAGACAGGGGTATGACAATGAGCAGTTCTTC. It translates to CASSIRQGYDNEQFF.

This chain joins TRBV24-1 and TRBJ2-1; no clear D. CDR1 is KGHDR, CDR2 SFDVKD, per germline. Trimming took off 3 bases at V and 2 bases at J, with 7 bases between the two ends. This CDR3 region has 14 residues. In DNA, the CDR3 is TGTGCCACCAGTGATGTTGACGCCTACAATGAGCAGTTCTTC. This sequence encodes CATSDVDAYNEQFF.

This clonotype was observed many times. The chain employs TRBV3-1 and TRBJ2-1; 14 bases line up with TRBD2. V lost 7 bases to trimming and J lost 7 bases; unmatched junction nucleotides: 6. Germline CDR1 is LGHDT and CDR2 is YNNKEL (reference sequence). There are 15 residues in the CDR3. The DNA for the CDR3 is TGTGCCAGCACCCCCGGGACTAGCGGGAGTAATGAGCAGTTCTTC. As protein: CASTPGTSGSNEQFF.

The chain links TRBV5-1 to TRBJ2-3; 12 bases line up with TRBD2. The V gene's germline CDR1 is SGHRS and CDR2 YFSETQ. Trimming at V came to 4 bases and at J to 6 bases, leaving 9 bases not matched to a gene. The CDR3 is made up of 16 amino acids. The CDR3 DNA reads as TGCGCCAGCAGCGGTGGACTAGCGGGGTCAAGGGATACGCAGTATTTT. Translation: CASSGGLAGSRDTQYF.

In its sample, this clonotype was seen many times. The chain employs TRBV19 and TRBJ2-7; TRBD1 matches at 8 bases. With 6 bases clipped from V and 2 bases from J, the junction kept 9 bases outside the gene matches. The length of the CDR3 is 15 residues. Germline loops: CDR1 LNHDA, CDR2 SQIVND (reference sequence). DNA for the CDR3: TGTGCCAGTAGGACCCTCGGGACAGGTACCTACGAGCAGTACTTC. As protein: CASRTLGTGTYEQYF. Supplemented by reference TRBV19 and TRBJ2-7, the full variable domain reads DGGITQSPKYLFRKEGQNVTLSCEQNLNHDAMYWYRQDPGQGLRLIYYSQIVNDFQKGDIAEGYSVSREKKESFPLTVTSAQKNPTAFYLCASRTLGTGTYEQYFGPGTRLTVT.

The chain carries TRBV20-1 and TRBJ2-7, with D possibly matching TRBD2 (6 bases). Germline V gene data show CDR1 as DFQATT and CDR2 as SNEGSKA (reference sequence). This CDR3 is 15 amino acids long. The V end was cut by 4 bases, the J end by 2 bases, with 18 bases between. The DNA of the CDR3 is TGCAGTGCTACTATGAGGGGCGGGGCCACCTACGAGCAGTACTTC. Protein product: CSATMRGGATYEQYF.

This clonotype was recorded many times. This chain uses TRBV18 with TRBJ2-6, with D maybe TRBD1 (5 bases). Trimming removed 3 bases from V and 2 bases from J, with 8 bases in between. This CDR3 is 15 amino acids long. Germline V gene lookup returns CDR1 KGHSH and CDR2 LQKENI. CDR3 DNA sequence: TGTGCCAGCTCACCCTCAGGGACTGGGGCCAACGTCCTGACTTTC. Translation gives CASSPSGTGANVLTF.

This clonotype was picked up many times. The rearrangement links TRBV7-9 to TRBJ2-1; D gene uncertain. Trimming stripped 4 bases from V and 13 bases from J, with 11 bases between. The CDR3 has 11 amino acids. CDR1 and CDR2 (germline): SEHNR, FQNEAQ (reference sequence). The CDR3 nucleotides read TGTGCCAGCAGCTACCAAGGCCAACAGTTCTTC. This sequence encodes CASSYQGQQFF.

This clonotype occurred once. The chain combines TRBV29-1 with TRBJ2-2, with TRBD2 matching 13 bases. The trim removed 8 bases at V and 4 bases at J, leaving 10 bases unmatched. CDR3 length equals 16 residues. Looked up from germline, CDR1 is SQVTM and CDR2 is ANQGSEA. CDR3 amino acids: CSCKGTSGKGTGELFF. Here the CDR3 DNA reads TGCAGCTGTAAGGGGACTAGCGGGAAAGGCACCGGGGAGCTGTTTTTT.

V usage is TRBV4-1 and J usage is TRBJ2-4, with 8 bases aligning to TRBD1. The CDR3 runs to 15 residues. Germline trimming cut 3 bases from V and 5 bases from J; bases unmatched to any gene: 6. Germline CDR1 reads MGHRA; CDR2 reads YSYEKL. The CDR3 loop is CASSQPDRDQNIQYF. The CDR3 DNA follows: TGCGCCAGCAGCCAGCCGGACAGGGACCAAAACATTCAGTACTTC.

This clonotype has only a few counts. V gene TRBV29-1 combines with J gene TRBJ1-1; possible D gene TRBD1, 6 bases. The V end lost 6 bases, the J end lost 1 base, and 12 bases lay between the germline ends. The CDR3 consists of 13 residues. Germline CDR1 reads SQVTM; CDR2 reads ANQGSEA. This chain's CDR3 is CSVGTGKNTEAFF. The CDR3 DNA reads as TGCAGCGTCGGCACAGGGAAGAACACTGAAGCTTTCTTT.

CDR3: CASSLRRDLNSPLHF. The DNA of the CDR3 is TGTGCCAGCAGCTTACGGAGGGATTTAAATTCACCCCTCCACTTT. J is TRBJ1-6 and V is TRBV7-2; D gene ambiguous. V was shortened by 2 bases and J by 7 bases, with 12 bases between the two germline ends. The CDR3 covers 15 residues. Looked up from germline, CDR1 is SGHTA and CDR2 is FQGNSA.

This clonotype was detected only a few times. The rearrangement uses TRBV19 and TRBJ1-5; possibly TRBD1 for D (5 bases). Germline CDR1 and CDR2: LNHDA and SQIVND (reference sequence). V lost 6 bases and J 2 bases, leaving 14 bases between the germline ends. This CDR3 is built from 15 residues. In nucleotides, the CDR3 is TGTGCCAGTAGGCGGGCGGGGGAAGGCAATCAGCCCCAGCATTTT. It codes for CASRRAGEGNQPQHF.

This clonotype has just one count. The gene calls are TRBV6-2 or TRBV6-3 and TRBJ2-5; D not certain. Germline V lookup: CDR1 MNHEY, CDR2 SVGEGT. The CDR3 is 11 amino acids. V lost 6 bases and J 5 bases, leaving 7 bases between the germline ends. CDR3 DNA sequence: TGTGCCAGCAGCAACGAGGAGACCCAGTACTTC. Amino acid sequence: CASSNEETQYF.

The chain carries TRBV7-6 and TRBJ2-3, with 7 bases aligning to TRBD2. The ends lost 1 base at V and 2 bases at J; junction bases unmatched: 9. The CDR3 totals 17 residues. Germline V gives CDR1 SGHVS, CDR2 FNYEAQ. The CDR3 loop is CASSLGSRLANTDTQYF. The CDR3 nucleotides are TGTGCCAGCAGCTTAGGGTCCCGACTAGCTAACACAGATACGCAGTATTTT.

The rearrangement links TRBV11-2 to TRBJ2-3; 11 nucleotides align to TRBD2. After removal of 5 bases from V and 5 bases from J, the junction contained 12 bases not matched to a gene. CDR3 length: 17 amino acids. Per germline, CDR1 SGHAT and CDR2 FQNNGV. The CDR3 protein is CASSNKVAGGPGDTQYF. The CDR3, as DNA: TGTGCCAGCAGCAACAAGGTAGCGGGAGGGCCAGGAGATACGCAGTATTTT.

This clonotype was found many times. This rearrangement joins TRBV19 to TRBJ1-2; D may be TRBD1 (5 bases). The V gene lost 5 bases and the J gene lost 5 bases, with 9 bases spanning the gap. The germline V gene has CDR1 LNHDA and CDR2 SQIVND (reference sequence). CDR3 length equals 12 residues. The CDR3 DNA is TGTGCCAGTAGTCCCGGGGCTTATGGCTACACCTTC. This sequence encodes CASSPGAYGYTF.

The chain combines TRBV18 with TRBJ2-3; D is ambiguous. Germline CDR1 reads KGHSH; CDR2 reads LQKENI. The ends were cut back, 6 bases at V and 2 bases at J, with 18 bases in the middle. The CDR3 is 16 amino acids. For the CDR3, the DNA is TGTGCCAGCTCGCCGGAACAAGGGTTTTCCACAGATACGCAGTATTTT. It encodes CASSPEQGFSTDTQYF.

The rearrangement links TRBV28 to TRBJ2-7; D unresolved. The CDR3 sequence is 11 residues long. Germline-derived CDR1 and CDR2 are MDHEN and SYDVKM. V was pared by 6 bases and J by 7 bases, with 10 bases between. The CDR3 DNA follows: TGTGCCAGCAGCCGATTAGTTGAGCAGTACTTC. Protein sequence: CASSRLVEQYF. The full variable domain, in which reference TRBV28 and TRBJ2-7 provide the parts outside the CDR3, is DVKVTQSSRYLVKRTGEKVFLECVQDMDHENMFWYRQDPGLGLRLIYFSYDVKMKEKGDIPEGYSVSREKKERFSLILESASTNQTSMYLCASSRLVEQYFGPGTRLTVT.